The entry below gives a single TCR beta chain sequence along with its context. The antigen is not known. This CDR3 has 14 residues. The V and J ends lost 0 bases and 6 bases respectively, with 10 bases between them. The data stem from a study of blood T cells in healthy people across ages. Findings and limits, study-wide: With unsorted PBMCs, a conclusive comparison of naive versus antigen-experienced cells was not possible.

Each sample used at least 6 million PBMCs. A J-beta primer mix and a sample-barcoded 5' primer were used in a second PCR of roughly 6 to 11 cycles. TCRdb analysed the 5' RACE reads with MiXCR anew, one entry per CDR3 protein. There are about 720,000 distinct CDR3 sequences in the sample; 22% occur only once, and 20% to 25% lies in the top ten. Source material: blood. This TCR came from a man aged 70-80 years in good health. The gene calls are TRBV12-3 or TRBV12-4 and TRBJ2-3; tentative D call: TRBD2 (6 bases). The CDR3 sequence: CASSLAGGMDTQYF. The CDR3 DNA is TGTGCCAGCAGTTTAGCGGGAGGTATGGATACGCAGTATTTT.